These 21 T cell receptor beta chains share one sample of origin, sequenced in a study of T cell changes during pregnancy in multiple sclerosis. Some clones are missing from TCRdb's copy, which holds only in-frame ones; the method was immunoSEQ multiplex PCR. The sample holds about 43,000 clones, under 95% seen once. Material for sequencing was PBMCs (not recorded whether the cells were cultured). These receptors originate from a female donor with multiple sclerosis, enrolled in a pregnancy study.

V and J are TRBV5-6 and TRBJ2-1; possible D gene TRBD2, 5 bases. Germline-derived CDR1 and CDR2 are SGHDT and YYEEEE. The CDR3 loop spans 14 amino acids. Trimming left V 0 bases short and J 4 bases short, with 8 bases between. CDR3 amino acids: CASSLVRGYNEQFF. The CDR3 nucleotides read TGTGCCAGCAGCTTGGTACGGGGTTACAATGAGCAGTTCTTC.

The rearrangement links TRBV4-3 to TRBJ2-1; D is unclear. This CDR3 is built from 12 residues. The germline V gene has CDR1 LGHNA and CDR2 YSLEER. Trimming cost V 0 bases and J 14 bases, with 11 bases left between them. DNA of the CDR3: TGCGCCAGCAGCCAAGACCCCGCCCTGGAGTTCTTC. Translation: CASSQDPALEFF.

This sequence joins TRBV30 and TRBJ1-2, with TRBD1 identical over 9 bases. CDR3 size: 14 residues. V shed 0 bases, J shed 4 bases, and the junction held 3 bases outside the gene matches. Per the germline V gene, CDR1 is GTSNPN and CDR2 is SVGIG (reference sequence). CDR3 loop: CAWSVQGAGYGYTF. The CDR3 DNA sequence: TGTGCCTGGAGTGTACAGGGGGCAGGCTATGGCTACACCTTC.

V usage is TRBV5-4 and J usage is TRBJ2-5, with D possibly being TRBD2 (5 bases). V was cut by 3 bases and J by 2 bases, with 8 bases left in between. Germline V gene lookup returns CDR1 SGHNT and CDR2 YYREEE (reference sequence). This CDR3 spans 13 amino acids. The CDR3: CASSSDFQETQYF. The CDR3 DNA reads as TGTGCCAGCAGCTCGGACTTTCAAGAGACCCAGTACTTC.

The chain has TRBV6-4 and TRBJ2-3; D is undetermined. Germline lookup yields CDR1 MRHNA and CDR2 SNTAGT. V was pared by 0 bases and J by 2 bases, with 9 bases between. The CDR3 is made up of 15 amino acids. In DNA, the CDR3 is TGTGCCAGCAGTGACTCGTATCGGAACACAGATACGCAGTATTTT. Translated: CASSDSYRNTDTQYF.

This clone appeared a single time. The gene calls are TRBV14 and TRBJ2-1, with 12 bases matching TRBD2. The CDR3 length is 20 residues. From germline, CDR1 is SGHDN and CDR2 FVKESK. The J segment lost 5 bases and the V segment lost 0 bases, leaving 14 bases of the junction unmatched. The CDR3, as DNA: TGTGCCAGCAGCCAAGATTCCGGGACTAGCGGGCAGGTGGGGGACAATGAGCAGTTCTTC. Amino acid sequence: CASSQDSGTSGQVGDNEQFF.

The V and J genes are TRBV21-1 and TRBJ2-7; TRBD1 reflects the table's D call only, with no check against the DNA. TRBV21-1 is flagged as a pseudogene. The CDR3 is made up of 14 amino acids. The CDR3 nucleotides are TGTGCCAGCAGACAGGGGGCCGTCTCCTACGAGCAGTACTTC. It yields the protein CASRQGAVSYEQYF.

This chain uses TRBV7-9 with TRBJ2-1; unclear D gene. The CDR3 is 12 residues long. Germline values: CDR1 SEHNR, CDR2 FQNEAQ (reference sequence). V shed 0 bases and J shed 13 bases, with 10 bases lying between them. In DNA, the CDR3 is TGTGCCAGCAGCTTAGCAGGCGATTTACAGTTCTTC. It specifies CASSLAGDLQFF.

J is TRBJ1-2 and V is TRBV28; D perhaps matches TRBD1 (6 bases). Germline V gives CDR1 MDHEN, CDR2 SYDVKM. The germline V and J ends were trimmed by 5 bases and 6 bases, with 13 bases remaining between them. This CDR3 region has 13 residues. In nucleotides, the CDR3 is TGTGCCAGCAGTCTTCCCAAGGGGGATGGCTACACCTTC. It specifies CASSLPKGDGYTF.

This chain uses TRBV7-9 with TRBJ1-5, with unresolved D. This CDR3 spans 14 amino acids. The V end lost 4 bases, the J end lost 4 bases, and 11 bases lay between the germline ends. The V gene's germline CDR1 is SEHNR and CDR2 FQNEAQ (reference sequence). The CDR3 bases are TGTGCCAGCAGCTCGCCCCCGTTGAATCAGCCCCAGCATTTT. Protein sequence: CASSSPPLNQPQHF.

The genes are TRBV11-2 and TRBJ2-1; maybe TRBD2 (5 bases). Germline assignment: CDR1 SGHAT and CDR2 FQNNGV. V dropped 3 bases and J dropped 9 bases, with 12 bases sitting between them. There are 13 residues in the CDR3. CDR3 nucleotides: TGTGCCAGCAGCTTGCGGTGGGAGCTTGAGCAGTTCTTC. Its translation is CASSLRWELEQFF.

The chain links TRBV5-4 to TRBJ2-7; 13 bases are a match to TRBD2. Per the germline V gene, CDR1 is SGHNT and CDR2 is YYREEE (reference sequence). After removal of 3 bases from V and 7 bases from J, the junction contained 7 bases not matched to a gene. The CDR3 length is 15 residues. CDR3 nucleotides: TGTGCCAGCAGCTGGGACCCGGGACTAGCGGGGGAGCAGTACTTC. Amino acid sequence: CASSWDPGLAGEQYF.

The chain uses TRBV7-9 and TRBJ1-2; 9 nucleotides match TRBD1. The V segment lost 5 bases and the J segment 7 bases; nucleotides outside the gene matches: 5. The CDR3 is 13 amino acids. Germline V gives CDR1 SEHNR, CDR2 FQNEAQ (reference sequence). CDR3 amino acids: CASSAGQGFGYTF. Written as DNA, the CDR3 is TGTGCCAGCAGCGCGGGACAGGGATTTGGCTACACCTTC.

CDR3 DNA: TGTGCCAGCAGCTTAGGACAGGTGGGGAGCAATCAGCCCCAGCATTTT. This translates into CASSLGQVGSNQPQHF. The chain recombines TRBV7-2 with TRBJ1-5; possibly TRBD1 for D (6 bases). The CDR3 length is 16 residues. Germline V gene data show CDR1 as SGHTA and CDR2 as FQGNSA. Trimming removed 1 base from V and 1 base from J, with 11 bases in between.

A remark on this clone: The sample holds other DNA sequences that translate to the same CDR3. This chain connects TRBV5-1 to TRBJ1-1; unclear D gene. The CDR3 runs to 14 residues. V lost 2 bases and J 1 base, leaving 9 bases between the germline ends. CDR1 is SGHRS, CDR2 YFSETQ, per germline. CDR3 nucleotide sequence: TGCGCCAGCAGCTTAGGGTGGGGGAACACTGAAGCTTTCTTT. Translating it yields CASSLGWGNTEAFF.

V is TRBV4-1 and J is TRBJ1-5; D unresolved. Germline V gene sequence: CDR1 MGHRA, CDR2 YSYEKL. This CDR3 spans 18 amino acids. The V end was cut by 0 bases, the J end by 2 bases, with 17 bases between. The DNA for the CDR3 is TGCGCCAGCAGCCAAGACAGCGCTGGAGGACTTGGCAATCAGCCCCAGCATTTT. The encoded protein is CASSQDSAGGLGNQPQHF.

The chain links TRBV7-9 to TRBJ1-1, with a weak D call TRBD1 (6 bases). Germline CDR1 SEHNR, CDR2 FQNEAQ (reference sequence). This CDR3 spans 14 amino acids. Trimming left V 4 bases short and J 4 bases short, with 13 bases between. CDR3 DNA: TGTGCCAGCAGCTCGCAACGGACAGCCACTGAAGCTTTCTTT. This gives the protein CASSSQRTATEAFF.

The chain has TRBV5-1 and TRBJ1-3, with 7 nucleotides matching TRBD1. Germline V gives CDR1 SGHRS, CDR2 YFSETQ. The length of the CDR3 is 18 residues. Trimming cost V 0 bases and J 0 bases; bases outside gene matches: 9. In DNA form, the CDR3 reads TGCGCCAGCAGCTTGGCCCCCAAGGACAGGTTCTCTGGAAACACCATATATTTT. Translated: CASSLAPKDRFSGNTIYF.

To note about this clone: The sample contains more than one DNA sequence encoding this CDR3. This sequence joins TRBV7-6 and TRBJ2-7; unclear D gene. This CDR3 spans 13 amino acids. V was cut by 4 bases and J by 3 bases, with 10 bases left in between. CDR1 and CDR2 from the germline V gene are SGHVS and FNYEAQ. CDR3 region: CASSSGPNYEQYF. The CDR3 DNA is TGTGCCAGCAGCTCCGGACCAAACTACGAGCAGTACTTC.

The CDR3 nucleotides are TGCGCCAGCAGCTTGGGGGGCTCTAACTATGGCTACACCTTC. It translates to CASSLGGSNYGYTF. This sequence joins TRBV5-1 and TRBJ1-2, with TRBD1 as a possible D gene (5 bases). V dropped 0 bases and J dropped 0 bases, with 6 bases sitting between them. CDR1 SGHRS and CDR2 YFSETQ come from the germline V gene. The CDR3 covers 14 residues.

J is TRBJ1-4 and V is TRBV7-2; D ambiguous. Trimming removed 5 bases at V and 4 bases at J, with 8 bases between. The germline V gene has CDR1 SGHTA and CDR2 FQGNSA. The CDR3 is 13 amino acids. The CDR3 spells CASSPTRNEKLFF. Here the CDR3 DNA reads TGTGCCAGCAGCCCGACCCGTAATGAAAAACTGTTTTTT.